This is a list of T cell receptor beta chains from one sample in a study of identical twins. TCRdb redid the calling of the 5' RACE reads with MiXCR, one entry per CDR3 protein. The sample has hundreds of thousands of distinct CDR3 sequences, over 9% seen once. The sample was also reused in another study, on yellow fever vaccine responses in identical twins.

Sequencing was carried out using PBMCs. Source of these receptors: a woman aged 18-29 years in good health. The CDR3 runs from the conserved cysteine through the conserved F or W. The D gene is left open where the match is weak. Expanded clones get a size class; other rows say once, few or many, or leave the size out.

d_call | clone_size | j_call | v_call | cdr3_aa | cdr3_nt
TRBD2 | - | TRBJ2-3 | TRBV20-1 | CSASGALAGTTDTQYF | TGCAGTGCTAGTGGGGCACTAGCGGGGACCACAGATACGCAGTATTTT
TRBD2 | few | TRBJ2-1 | TRBV20-1 | CSASEIAPGLAPNEQFF | TGCAGTGCTAGTGAGATCGCCCCGGGACTAGCCCCAAATGAGCAGTTCTTC
TRBD1 | - | TRBJ2-5 | TRBV2 | CASSRQGAVETQYF | TGTGCCAGCAGCAGACAGGGGGCGGTGGAGACCCAGTACTTC
TRBD2 | - | TRBJ2-1 | TRBV11-2 | CASSLGPTSGGKQFF | TGTGCCAGCAGCTTAGGCCCGACTAGCGGGGGAAAGCAGTTCTTC
- | few | TRBJ2-1 | TRBV24-1 | CATPSHEQFF | TGTGCCACCCCCTCCCATGAGCAGTTCTTC
TRBD2 | few | TRBJ2-3 | TRBV5-1 | CASSVTSDGTQYF | TGCGCCAGCAGCGTAACTAGCGACGGGACGCAGTATTTT
- | once | TRBJ1-6 | TRBV5-1 | CASRRTVLDSPLHF | TGCGCCAGCAGGCGGACGGTGTTGGATTCACCCCTCCACTTT
- | - | TRBJ2-7 | TRBV7-7 | CASSPSGLAGEQYF | TGTGCCAGCAGCCCTTCGGGACTGGCGGGCGAGCAGTACTTC
- | - | TRBJ1-1 | TRBV18 | CASSNKQGGGTEAFF | TGTGCCAGCTCAAATAAACAGGGAGGTGGCACTGAAGCTTTCTTT
- | - | TRBJ1-1 | TRBV12-3/TRBV12-4 | CASRRQAHTEAFF | TGTGCCAGCAGAAGACAGGCCCACACTGAAGCTTTCTTT
- | few | TRBJ1-1 | TRBV6-4 | CASSERRASPEAFF | TGTGCCAGCAGTGAGCGGCGGGCATCCCCTGAAGCTTTCTTT
- | few | TRBJ1-5 | TRBV19 | CASRTTGPYSNQPQHF | TGTGCCAGTAGGACGACAGGACCCTATAGCAATCAGCCCCAGCATTTT
- | many | TRBJ2-3 | TRBV3-1 | CASSQDTRGSRTDTQYF | TGTGCCAGCAGCCAAGATACAAGGGGTTCGAGAACAGATACGCAGTATTTT
- | - | TRBJ2-7 | TRBV7-8 | CASSLVGEYEQYF | TGTGCCAGCAGCTTAGTGGGAGAGTACGAGCAGTACTTC
TRBD2 | - | TRBJ2-7 | TRBV20-1 | CSASSLAGPALGYEQYF | TGCAGTGCTAGTAGTCTAGCGGGACCTGCTTTAGGCTACGAGCAGTACTTC